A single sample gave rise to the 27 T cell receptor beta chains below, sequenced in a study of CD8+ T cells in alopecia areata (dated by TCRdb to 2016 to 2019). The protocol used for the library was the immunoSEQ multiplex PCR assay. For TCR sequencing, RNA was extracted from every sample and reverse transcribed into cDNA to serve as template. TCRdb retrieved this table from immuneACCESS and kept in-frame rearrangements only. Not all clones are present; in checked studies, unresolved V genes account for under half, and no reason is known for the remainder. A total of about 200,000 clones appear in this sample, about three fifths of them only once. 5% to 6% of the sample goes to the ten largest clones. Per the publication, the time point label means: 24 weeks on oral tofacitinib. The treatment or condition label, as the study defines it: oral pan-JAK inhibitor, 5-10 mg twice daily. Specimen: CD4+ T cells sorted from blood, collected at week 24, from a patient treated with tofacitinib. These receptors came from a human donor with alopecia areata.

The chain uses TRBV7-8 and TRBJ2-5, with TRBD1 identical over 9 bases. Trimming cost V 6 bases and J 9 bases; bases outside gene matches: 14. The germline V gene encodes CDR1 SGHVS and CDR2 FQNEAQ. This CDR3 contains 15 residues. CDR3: CASSYRGQGARPQYF. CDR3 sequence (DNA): TGTGCCAGCAGTTACAGGGGACAGGGCGCGAGGCCCCAGTACTTC.

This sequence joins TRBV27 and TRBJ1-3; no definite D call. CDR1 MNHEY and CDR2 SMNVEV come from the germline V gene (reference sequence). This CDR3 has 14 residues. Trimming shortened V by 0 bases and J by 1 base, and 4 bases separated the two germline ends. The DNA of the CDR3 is TGTGCCAGCAGTTTATCAGGGTCTGGAAACACCATATATTTT. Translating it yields CASSLSGSGNTIYF.

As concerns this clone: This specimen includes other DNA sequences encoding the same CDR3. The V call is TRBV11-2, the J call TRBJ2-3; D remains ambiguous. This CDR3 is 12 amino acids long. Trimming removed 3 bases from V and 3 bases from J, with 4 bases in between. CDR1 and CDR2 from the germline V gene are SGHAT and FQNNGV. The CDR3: CASSFATDTQYF. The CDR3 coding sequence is TGTGCCAGCAGCTTCGCGACAGATACGCAGTATTTT.

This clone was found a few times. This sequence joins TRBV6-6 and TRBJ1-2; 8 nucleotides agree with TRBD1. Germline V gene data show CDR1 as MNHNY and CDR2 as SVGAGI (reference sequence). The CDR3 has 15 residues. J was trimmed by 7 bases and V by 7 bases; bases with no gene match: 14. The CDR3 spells CASTPGQAISRGYTF. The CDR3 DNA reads TGTGCCAGCACCCCGGGACAGGCGATTTCCCGTGGCTACACCTTC.

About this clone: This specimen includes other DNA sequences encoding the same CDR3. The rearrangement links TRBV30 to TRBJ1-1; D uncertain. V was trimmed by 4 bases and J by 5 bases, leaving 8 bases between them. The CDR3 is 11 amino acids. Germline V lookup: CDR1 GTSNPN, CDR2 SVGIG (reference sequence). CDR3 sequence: CAWNRGTEAFF. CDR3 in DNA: TGTGCCTGGAATAGAGGTACTGAAGCTTTCTTT.

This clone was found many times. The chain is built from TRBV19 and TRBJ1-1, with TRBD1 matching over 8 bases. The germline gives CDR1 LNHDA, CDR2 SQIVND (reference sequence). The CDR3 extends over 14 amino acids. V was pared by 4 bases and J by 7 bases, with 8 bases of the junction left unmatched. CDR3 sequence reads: CASSTGQGGDEAFF. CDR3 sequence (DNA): TGTGCCAGTAGTACCGGACAGGGAGGGGATGAAGCTTTCTTT.

Written as DNA, the CDR3 is TGTGCCAGCAGTTTAGGGGGGGATTCACCCCTCCACTTT. It translates to CASSLGGDSPLHF. The chain carries TRBV27 and TRBJ1-6; maybe TRBD1 (5 bases). The CDR3 has 13 amino acids. V was trimmed by 2 bases and J by 8 bases, leaving 7 bases between them. Germline V gene data show CDR1 as MNHEY and CDR2 as SMNVEV (reference sequence).

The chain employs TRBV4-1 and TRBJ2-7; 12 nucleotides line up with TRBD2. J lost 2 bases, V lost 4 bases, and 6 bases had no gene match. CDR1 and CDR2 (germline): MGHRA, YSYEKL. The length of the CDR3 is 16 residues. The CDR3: CASSLALAGGTYEQYF. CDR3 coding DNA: TGCGCCAGCAGCCTTGCCCTAGCGGGGGGGACCTACGAGCAGTACTTC.

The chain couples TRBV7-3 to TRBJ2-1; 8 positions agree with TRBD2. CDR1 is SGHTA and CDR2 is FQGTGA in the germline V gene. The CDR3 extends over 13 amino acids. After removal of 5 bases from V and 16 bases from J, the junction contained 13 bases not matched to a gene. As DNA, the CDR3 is TGTGCCAGCAGCGCATCGCCAGCGGGAGCTCTCTTCTTC. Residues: CASSASPAGALFF. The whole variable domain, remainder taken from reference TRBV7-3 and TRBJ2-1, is GAGVSQTPSNKVTEKGKYVELRCDPISGHTALYWYRQSLGQGPEFLIYFQGTGAADDSGLPNDRFFAVRPEGSVSTLKIQRTERGDSAVYLCASSASPAGALFFGPGTRLTVL.

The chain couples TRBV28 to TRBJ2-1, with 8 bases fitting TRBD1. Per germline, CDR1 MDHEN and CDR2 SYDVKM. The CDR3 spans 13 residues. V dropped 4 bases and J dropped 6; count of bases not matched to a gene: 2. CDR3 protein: CASSSGQGNEQFF. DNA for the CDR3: TGTGCCAGCAGTTCAGGACAGGGCAATGAGCAGTTCTTC.

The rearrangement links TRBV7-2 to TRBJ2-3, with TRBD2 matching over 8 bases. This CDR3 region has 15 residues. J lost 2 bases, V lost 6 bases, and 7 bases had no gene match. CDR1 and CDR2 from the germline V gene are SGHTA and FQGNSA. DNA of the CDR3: TGTGCCAGCAGATCTAGCGGGCTCGACACAGATACGCAGTATTTT. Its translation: CASRSSGLDTDTQYF.

Written as DNA, the CDR3 is TGTGCCAGCAGTGAAGCGGGGTACCAAGAGACCCAGTACTTC. It is translated as CASSEAGYQETQYF. This sequence joins TRBV2 and TRBJ2-5, with no clear D. Germline CDR1 is SNHLY and CDR2 is FYNNEI. The CDR3 is 14 amino acids. Trimming stripped 0 bases from V and 0 bases from J, with 5 bases between.

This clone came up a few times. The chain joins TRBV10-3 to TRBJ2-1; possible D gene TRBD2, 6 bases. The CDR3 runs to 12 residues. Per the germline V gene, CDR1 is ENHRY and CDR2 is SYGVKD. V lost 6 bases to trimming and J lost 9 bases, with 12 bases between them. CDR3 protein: CAISIGGGEQFF. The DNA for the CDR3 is TGTGCCATCAGCATCGGGGGTGGTGAGCAGTTCTTC.

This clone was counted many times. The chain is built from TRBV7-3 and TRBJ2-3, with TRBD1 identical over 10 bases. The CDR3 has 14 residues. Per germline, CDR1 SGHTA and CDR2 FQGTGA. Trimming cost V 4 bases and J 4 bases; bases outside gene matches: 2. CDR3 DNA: TGTGCCAGCAGCTCCGGGACAGGGGCAGATACGCAGTATTTT. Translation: CASSSGTGADTQYF.

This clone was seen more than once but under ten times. Here the CDR3 reads CASSRWGRDETQYF. The CDR3 nucleotides are TGTGCCAGCAGCCGCTGGGGGCGGGATGAGACCCAGTACTTC. The genes are TRBV5-8 and TRBJ2-5; possibly TRBD1 or TRBD2 for D (6 bases each). This CDR3 is 14 amino acids long. Per the germline V gene, CDR1 is SGHTS and CDR2 is YDEGEE. V was clipped by 4 bases and J by 5 bases, with 15 bases between them.

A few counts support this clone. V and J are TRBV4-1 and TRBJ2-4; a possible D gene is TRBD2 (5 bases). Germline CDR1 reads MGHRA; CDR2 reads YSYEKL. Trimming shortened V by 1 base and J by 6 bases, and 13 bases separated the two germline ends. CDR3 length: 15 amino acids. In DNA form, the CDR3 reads TGCGCCAGCAGCCAAGGAGCCTACGGGATAAACATTCAGTACTTC. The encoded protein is CASSQGAYGINIQYF.

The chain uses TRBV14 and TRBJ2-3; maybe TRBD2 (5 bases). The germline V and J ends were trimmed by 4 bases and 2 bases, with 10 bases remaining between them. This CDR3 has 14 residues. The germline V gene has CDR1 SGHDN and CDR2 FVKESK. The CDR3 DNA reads TGTGCCAGCAGCCCAGGACTGCTCACAGATACGCAGTATTTT. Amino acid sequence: CASSPGLLTDTQYF.

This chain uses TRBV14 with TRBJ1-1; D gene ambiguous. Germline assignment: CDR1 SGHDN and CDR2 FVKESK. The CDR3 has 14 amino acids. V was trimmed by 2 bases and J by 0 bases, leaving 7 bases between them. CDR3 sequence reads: CASSQTGMNTEAFF. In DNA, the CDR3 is TGTGCCAGCAGCCAAACGGGAATGAACACTGAAGCTTTCTTT.

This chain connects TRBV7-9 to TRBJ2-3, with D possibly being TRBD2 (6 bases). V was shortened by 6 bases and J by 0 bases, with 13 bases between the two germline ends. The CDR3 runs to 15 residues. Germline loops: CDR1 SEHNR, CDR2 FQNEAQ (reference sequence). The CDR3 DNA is TGTGCCAGCAGACCGGGACTTCCTAGCACAGATACGCAGTATTTT. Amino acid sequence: CASRPGLPSTDTQYF.

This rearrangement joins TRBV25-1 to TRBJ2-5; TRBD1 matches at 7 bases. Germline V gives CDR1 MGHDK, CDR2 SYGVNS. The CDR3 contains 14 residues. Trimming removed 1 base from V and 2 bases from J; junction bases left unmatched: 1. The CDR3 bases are TGTGCCAGCAGTGAATCCAGGGGGCAAGAGACCCAGTACTTC. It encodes CASSESRGQETQYF.

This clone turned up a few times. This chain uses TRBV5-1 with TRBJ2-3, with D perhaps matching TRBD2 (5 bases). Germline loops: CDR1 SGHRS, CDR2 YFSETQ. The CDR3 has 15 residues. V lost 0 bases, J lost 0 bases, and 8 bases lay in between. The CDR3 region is CASSLELVSTDTQYF. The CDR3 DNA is TGCGCCAGCAGCTTGGAACTAGTGAGCACAGATACGCAGTATTTT. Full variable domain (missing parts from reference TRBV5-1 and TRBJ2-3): KAGVTQTPRYLIKTRGQQVTLSCSPISGHRSVSWYQQTPGQGLQFLFEYFSETQRNKGNFPGRFSGRQFSNSRSEMNVSTLELGDSALYLCASSLELVSTDTQYFGPGTRLTVL.

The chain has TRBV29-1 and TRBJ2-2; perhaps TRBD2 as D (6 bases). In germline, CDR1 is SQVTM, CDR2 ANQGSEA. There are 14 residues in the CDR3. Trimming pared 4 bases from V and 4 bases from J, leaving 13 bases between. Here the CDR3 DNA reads TGCAGCGTTGGGGGGGTAGCGACCACCGGGGAGCTGTTTTTT. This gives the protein CSVGGVATTGELFF.

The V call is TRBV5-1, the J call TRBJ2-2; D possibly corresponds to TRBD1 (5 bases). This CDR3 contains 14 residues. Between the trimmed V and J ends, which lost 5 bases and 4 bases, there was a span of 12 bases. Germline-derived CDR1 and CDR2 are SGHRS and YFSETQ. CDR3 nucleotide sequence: TGCGCCAGCAGACCGCAGGGTAGCACCGGGGAGCTGTTTTTT. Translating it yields CASRPQGSTGELFF.

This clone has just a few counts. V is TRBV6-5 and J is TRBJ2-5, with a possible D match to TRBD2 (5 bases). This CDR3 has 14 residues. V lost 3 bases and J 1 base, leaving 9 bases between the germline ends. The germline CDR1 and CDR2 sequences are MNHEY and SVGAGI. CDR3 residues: CASSYAAGQETQYF. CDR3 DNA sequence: TGTGCCAGCAGTTATGCGGCGGGCCAAGAGACCCAGTACTTC.

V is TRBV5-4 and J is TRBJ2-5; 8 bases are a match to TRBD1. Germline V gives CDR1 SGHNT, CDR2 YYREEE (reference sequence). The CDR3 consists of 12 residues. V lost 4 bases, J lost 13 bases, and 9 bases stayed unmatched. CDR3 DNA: TGTGCCAGCAGCCAAATCGACAGGGGTGTGTACTTC. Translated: CASSQIDRGVYF.

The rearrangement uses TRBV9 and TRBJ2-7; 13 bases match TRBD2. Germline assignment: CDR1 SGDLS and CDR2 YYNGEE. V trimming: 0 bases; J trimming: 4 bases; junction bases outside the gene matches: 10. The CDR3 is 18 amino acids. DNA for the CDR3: TGTGCCAGCAGCGTAGGGGCCGACCAGACTAGCGGGGGGTACGAGCAGTACTTC. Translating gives CASSVGADQTSGGYEQYF.

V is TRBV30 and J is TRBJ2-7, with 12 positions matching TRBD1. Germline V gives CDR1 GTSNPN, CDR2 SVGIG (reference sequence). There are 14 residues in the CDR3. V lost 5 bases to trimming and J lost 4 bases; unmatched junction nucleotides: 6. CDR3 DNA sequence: TGTGCCTGGTACCGGGACAGGGGGCTGTACGAGCAGTACTTC. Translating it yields CAWYRDRGLYEQYF. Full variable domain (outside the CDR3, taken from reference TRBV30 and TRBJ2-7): SQTIHQWPATLVQPVGSPLSLECTVEGTSNPNLYWYRQAAGRGLQLLFYSVGIGQISSEVPQNLSASRPQDRQFILSSKKLLLSDSGFYLCAWYRDRGLYEQYFGPGTRLTVT.